The 25 T cell receptor beta chains below all came from one sample that was sequenced in a study of shared clonotypes between healthy human individuals. Here immunoSEQ multiplex PCR was the method, and the copy in TCRdb shows in-frame clones only, minus some. This sample has some 630,000 clones, with about two thirds found just once. Material: memory CD4+ T cells sorted from blood. This sample's subset: CD45RA-negative fraction. These receptors were collected from a woman in her thirties in good health.

Concerning this clone itself: One end of the junction is discordant with germline, which a read error may explain. The DNA of the CDR3 is TGTGCCAGCGCACCTCTTCCGGTTAACACAGATACGCAGTATTTT. Translated, it gives CASAPLPVNTDTQYF. V and J are TRBV18 and TRBJ2-3; no definite D call. Germline CDR1 KGHSH, CDR2 LQKENI. The CDR3 runs 15 residues.

The chain couples TRBV2 to TRBJ1-4, with D unresolved. Trimming cost V 6 bases and J 2 bases, with 13 bases left between them. Germline V gene lookup returns CDR1 SNHLY and CDR2 FYNNEI. The CDR3 length is 15 residues. Here the CDR3 reads CASSRGMATNEKLFF. DNA for the CDR3: TGTGCCAGCAGCCGAGGGATGGCGACTAATGAAAAACTGTTTTTT. Complete variable domain (other parts from reference TRBV2 and TRBJ1-4): EPEVTQTPSHQVTQMGQEVILRCVPISNHLYFYWYRQILGQKVEFLVSFYNNEISEKSEIFDDQFSVERPDGSNFTLKIRSTKLEDSAMYFCASSRGMATNEKLFFGSGTQLSVL.

This chain links TRBV4-1 with TRBJ2-7; 8 positions match TRBD1. The CDR3 has 17 residues. Germline CDR1 is MGHRA and CDR2 is YSYEKL. V gave up 0 bases and J gave up 5 bases; unmatched junction bases: 12. CDR3 nucleotides: TGCGCCAGCAGCCAAGAAGTTGACAGGGGACCTCTGCACGAGCAGTACTTC. Encoded protein: CASSQEVDRGPLHEQYF.

This clone was recorded a few times. The genes are TRBV4-2 and TRBJ2-7, with 13 bases lining up with TRBD2. Germline V gene lookup returns CDR1 LGHNA and CDR2 YNFKEQ. The CDR3 runs to 16 residues. J lost 2 bases, V lost 3 bases, and 4 bases had no gene match. CDR3 amino acids: CASSQGLAGFPYEQYF. CDR3 in DNA: TGTGCCAGCAGCCAGGGACTAGCGGGATTCCCCTACGAGCAGTACTTC.

In nucleotides, the CDR3 is TGTGCCAGTAGTATAGGGGGCGTCTCTGTGAATGAGCAGTTCTTC. The encoded protein is CASSIGGVSVNEQFF. This sequence joins TRBV19 and TRBJ2-1; weak D call: TRBD1 (5 bases). There are 15 residues in the CDR3. Germline assignment: CDR1 LNHDA and CDR2 SQIVND (reference sequence). V was clipped by 1 base and J by 7 bases, with 14 bases between them.

For this clone: Other DNA variants within this sample encode the same CDR3. The chain carries TRBV2 and TRBJ2-2, with 10 bases lining up with TRBD2. After removal of 5 bases from V and 6 bases from J, the junction contained 6 bases not matched to a gene. Germline CDR1 reads SNHLY; CDR2 reads FYNNEI. The length of the CDR3 is 15 residues. The CDR3 sequence is CASSYIAGGPGELFF. As DNA, the CDR3 is TGTGCCAGCAGTTATATAGCGGGAGGCCCCGGGGAGCTGTTTTTT.

Here the CDR3 reads CASTTMGQGGNTIYF. In DNA, the CDR3 is TGTGCCAGCACGACAATGGGACAGGGAGGAAACACCATATATTTT. V usage is TRBV7-9 and J usage is TRBJ1-3; TRBD1 matches at 9 bases. The CDR3 is made up of 15 amino acids. The ends lost 7 bases at V and 4 bases at J; junction bases unmatched: 8. Germline CDR1 reads SEHNR; CDR2 reads FQNEAQ (reference sequence).

J is TRBJ2-2 and V is TRBV9, with TRBD2 matching over 7 bases. CDR3 length: 15 residues. The trim removed 2 bases at V and 4 bases at J, leaving 5 bases unmatched. Germline CDR1 SGDLS, CDR2 YYNGEE. The chain's CDR3 is CASSVGGGITGELFF. For the CDR3, the DNA is TGTGCCAGCAGCGTTGGGGGAGGGATCACCGGGGAGCTGTTTTTT.

The V and J genes are TRBV28 and TRBJ1-4; D is unresolved. Germline values: CDR1 MDHEN, CDR2 SYDVKM. The V end was cut by 3 bases, the J end by 8 bases, with 16 bases between. The length of the CDR3 is 15 residues. The CDR3 region is CASSFPGLTWEKLFF. The CDR3 nucleotides read TGTGCCAGCAGTTTCCCCGGGTTGACTTGGGAAAAACTGTTTTTT.

The genes are TRBV6-1 and TRBJ1-3; D uncertain. With 6 bases removed from V and 5 bases from J, the gap between germline ends came to 11 bases. The CDR3 runs to 13 residues. Per the germline V gene, CDR1 is MNHNS and CDR2 is SASEGT. Written as DNA, the CDR3 is TGTGCCAGCAGCATAGCGGAGAGAAACACCATATATTTT. As protein: CASSIAERNTIYF.

The chain recombines TRBV29-1 with TRBJ1-1; TRBD1 matches at 10 bases. This CDR3 has 12 amino acids. Unmatched junction bases numbered 1, after V lost 5 bases and J lost 4 bases. Germline V gene data show CDR1 as SQVTM and CDR2 as ANQGSEA. The CDR3 DNA reads as TGCAGCGTTCGACAGGGGGCCACTGAAGCTTTCTTT. Its translation is CSVRQGATEAFF. Based on the CDR3 plus reference TRBV29-1 and TRBJ1-1, the full variable domain is SAVISQKPSRDICQRGTSLTIQCQVDSQVTMMFWYRQQPGQSLTLIATANQGSEATYESGFVIDKFPISRPNLTFSTLTVSNMSPEDSSIYLCSVRQGATEAFFGQGTRLTVV.

The rearrangement joins TRBV7-9 to TRBJ2-1; D gene unclear. Trimming took off 5 bases at V and 6 bases at J, with 17 bases between the two ends. The germline gives CDR1 SEHNR, CDR2 FQNEAQ (reference sequence). The CDR3 extends over 15 amino acids. The DNA for the CDR3 is TGTGCCAGCAGCGCCACCCTAGGGTTCAGCAATGAGCAGTTCTTC. It translates to CASSATLGFSNEQFF.

The chain carries TRBV28 and TRBJ2-5, with 7 bases matching TRBD1. V was clipped by 5 bases and J by 1 base; unmatched bases: 7. This CDR3 has 15 residues. CDR1 is MDHEN and CDR2 is SYDVKM in the germline V gene. For the CDR3, the DNA is TGTGCCAGCAGTACCTCCGGGACAGCCCAAGAGACCCAGTACTTC. It yields the protein CASSTSGTAQETQYF.

The sample holds many counts of this clone. This rearrangement joins TRBV29-1 to TRBJ1-3; 7 bases agree with TRBD1. V lost 7 bases and J lost 9; bases outside the gene matches: 15. CDR3 size: 14 residues. Germline CDR1 reads SQVTM; CDR2 reads ANQGSEA. The CDR3 is CSAEAGTETGTIYF. The CDR3 DNA follows: TGCAGCGCCGAAGCCGGGACAGAGACGGGCACCATATATTTT.

The genes are TRBV28 and TRBJ2-5; 7 bases are shared with TRBD2. Germline V gene lookup returns CDR1 MDHEN and CDR2 SYDVKM. V shed 7 bases, J shed 3 bases, and the junction held 8 bases outside the gene matches. This CDR3 spans 14 amino acids. The CDR3 loop is CASTQWEGEETQYF. The CDR3 nucleotides are TGTGCCAGCACTCAATGGGAGGGAGAAGAGACCCAGTACTTC.

This chain uses TRBV28 with TRBJ1-2; 9 bases match TRBD1. With 4 bases clipped from V and 8 bases from J, the junction kept 11 bases outside the gene matches. The CDR3 extends over 15 amino acids. CDR1 and CDR2 (germline): MDHEN, SYDVKM. The CDR3 is CASSSPGTGTGGYTF. As DNA, the CDR3 is TGTGCCAGCAGTTCCCCCGGGACAGGGACGGGGGGCTACACCTTC.

CDR3 nucleotides: TGCGCCAGCCGGGTCCGGGGGTTTTTGATGAACACTGAAGCTTTCTTT. Encoded protein: CASRVRGFLMNTEAFF. The V call is TRBV5-1, the J call TRBJ1-1; perhaps TRBD1 as D (5 bases). CDR1 SGHRS and CDR2 YFSETQ come from the germline V gene. The CDR3 is 16 amino acids. V dropped 7 bases and J dropped 0 bases, with 19 bases sitting between them.

V usage is TRBV28 and J usage is TRBJ1-1, with D unresolved. The CDR3 contains 14 residues. The germline V and J ends were trimmed by 5 bases and 0 bases, with 10 bases remaining between them. Germline assignment: CDR1 MDHEN and CDR2 SYDVKM. The CDR3 DNA is TGTGCCAGCAGTCCTCCCTCGTTGAACACTGAAGCTTTCTTT. It is translated as CASSPPSLNTEAFF.

The chain combines TRBV10-3 with TRBJ2-5; 11 bases are a match to TRBD1. The CDR3 has 17 residues. After removal of 4 bases from V and 0 bases from J, the junction contained 7 bases not matched to a gene. In germline, CDR1 is ENHRY, CDR2 SYGVKD. The CDR3 region has the DNA TGTGCCATCAGTGTTGGGGACAGGGGGATGTACCAAGAGACCCAGTACTTC. It codes for CAISVGDRGMYQETQYF.

Only a few counts were recorded for this clone. This chain uses TRBV14 with TRBJ2-3, with 7 bases matching TRBD1. With V trimmed by 5 bases and J by 9 bases, 5 bases remained unmatched. Germline CDR1 reads SGHDN; CDR2 reads FVKESK. The CDR3 consists of 12 residues. The CDR3 DNA reads as TGTGCCAGCAGCAACCAGGGACAGACGCAGTATTTT. It codes for CASSNQGQTQYF.

The sample holds a few counts of this clone. The V call is TRBV6-1, the J call TRBJ1-1, with 11 bases that match TRBD1. Germline loops: CDR1 MNHNS, CDR2 SASEGT. The junction had 5 bases not matched to a gene; V was cut back by 3 bases and J by 11 bases. This CDR3 has 13 residues. The DNA for the CDR3 is TGTGCCAGCAGTGATCGGGACAGGGGGTATGCTTTCTTT. Its translation is CASSDRDRGYAFF.

V usage is TRBV12-5 and J usage is TRBJ1-1; D possibly corresponds to TRBD1 (5 bases). CDR1 and CDR2 (germline): LGHNT, FRNRAP. The CDR3 has 15 residues. Trimming removed 4 bases at V and 3 bases at J, with 15 bases between. As DNA, the CDR3 is TGTGCTAGTGGTTGGGGGGACCGGAAGGACACTGAAGCTTTCTTT. Residues: CASGWGDRKDTEAFF.

To note about this clone: Other DNA sequences in the sample encode the same CDR3. The chain has TRBV25-1 and TRBJ2-3; D is unclear. The V end lost 0 bases, the J end lost 4 bases, and 5 bases lay between the germline ends. The CDR3 covers 13 residues. CDR1 is MGHDK, CDR2 SYGVNS, per germline. CDR3: CASSEYSADTQYF. The CDR3, as DNA: TGTGCCAGCAGTGAATATTCAGCAGATACGCAGTATTTT.

The chain combines TRBV19 with TRBJ2-7; D may be TRBD1 (6 bases). The germline V and J ends were trimmed by 0 bases and 3 bases, with 9 bases remaining between them. This CDR3 has 14 residues. In germline, CDR1 is LNHDA, CDR2 SQIVND (reference sequence). DNA for the CDR3: TGTGCCAGTAGTATAGAAGCAGGGGTCTACGAGCAGTACTTC. This gives the protein CASSIEAGVYEQYF.

The rearrangement links TRBV13 to TRBJ2-3; 12 positions agree with TRBD2. Germline V lookup: CDR1 PRHDT, CDR2 FYEKMQ (reference sequence). V lost 5 bases, J lost 4 bases, and 16 bases stayed unmatched. The CDR3 is 19 amino acids. The CDR3 region is CASSPRDSPGLAGADTQYF. In nucleotides, the CDR3 is TGTGCCAGCAGCCCGAGGGACAGCCCGGGACTAGCGGGTGCAGATACGCAGTATTTT.